This T cell receptor (beta chain) derives from a study of regulatory T cells in long-lasting Graves disease (dated by TCRdb to about 2021). Looking at the study overall: Persistent Graves' disease was defined as antithyroid drug treatment for over 5 years with persistently positive TSH receptor autoantibodies. This study used TCR sequencing and RNA sequencing of peripheral blood to compare persistent Graves' disease patients against newly diagnosed Graves' disease patients. The study was conducted in China and was registered as a clinical trial. A total of 33 samples underwent TCR sequencing: approximately 13 from persistent and around 20 from newly diagnosed Graves' disease patients. On average, persistent Graves' disease patients in the clinical cohort had been on antithyroid drugs for about 10 years.

About this clonotype: Its specific antigen is unknown. Per-nucleotide qualities are absent, and no much larger clonotype sits a single base away.

The time point label here, explained by the study, means: persistent/refractory GD, antithyroid drugs over 5 years with positive TRAb. For both TCR sequencing and RNA sequencing, RNA was extracted from PBMCs using TRIzol. Graves' disease was diagnosed according to American Thyroid Association guidelines. Recruitment of patients was carried out at an endocrinology department in Xi'an, China. From each patient, nine milliliters of peripheral blood was collected into an EDTA anticoagulant tube. Ficoll Paque Plus density gradient separation was used to isolate PBMCs, and no additional T cell sorting was done. An Agilent 2100 Bioanalyzer and agarose gel were used to check RNA quality, while a NanoDrop 2000 measured RNA concentration. The library came from multiplex PCR. Sequenced on an Illumina HiSeq 4000. To build TCR beta libraries, CDR3 regions were amplified by Arm-PCR using iRepertoire HTBI primers. Before sequencing, the PCR products underwent gel purification. As for the original processing: A total of fewer than 65 TRBV and under 15 TRBJ segments were identified across samples and were used for gene usage analysis of CDR3 amino acid clonotypes. COPE and FqMerger were used to merge filtered high-quality paired reads into contigs. BLAST was used to align contigs to IMGT TRBV, TRBD and TRBJ reference genes, with CDR3 defined following IMGT. Clonotypes above 0.1% frequency were classified as highly expanded clones. Repertoire diversity was measured by Shannon entropy, and V-J evenness by the Gini coefficient. Public clonotypes were defined as clonotypes shared by more than one individual. In-frame beta chains were kept once TCRdb had trimmed the public reads at Q25 with fastp and called clones with MiXCR. Identical CDR3 protein sequences are pooled into one entry, listed with their most common genes and DNA. In this record, the V and J calls reflect TCRdb's handling and not the investigators' own analysis. In this sample the table shows 600,000 to 800,000 distinct CDR3 sequences, around 30% of which occur a single time. The ten most abundant clones make up 42% of the sample.

V loses 3 bases, J loses 0 bases, and the germline ends lie 6 bases apart. The CDR3 goes from the cysteine to the phenylalanine over 14 residues. Here the CDR3 DNA is all that survives: 42 bases in frame from base 1. Via the germline V gene, CDR1 is ENHRY and CDR2 SYGVKD. What the research found in general, with its limitations: As a limitation, the authors acknowledged that the small sample size may reduce accuracy. Patients with persistent disease shared more public clonotypes (about 2,900) than newly diagnosed patients did (966). The study examined only peripheral blood because the primary lesion, thyroid tissue, could not be accessed. Compared with newly diagnosed patients, patients with persistent Graves' disease had lower TCR Shannon entropy and fewer highly expanded clones, which suggests clonal expansion. TRBV28, TRBJ1-2 and TRBJ2-5 were preferentially used in persistent disease, while TRBV20-1 and TRBJ2-1 were favored in newly diagnosed disease. Only the TCR beta chain was sequenced and analyzed.

This TCR came from a female donor with Graves disease. This receptor chain uses TRBV10-3 and TRBJ1-3, with no confidently assigned D gene. The material sequenced was peripheral blood mononuclear cells (PBMCs), taken when the disease was refractory, from a patient treated with antithyroid drugs. The nucleotides read TGTGCCATCAGTGATCGGTCCTCTGGAAACACCATATATTTT. The encoded protein is CAISDRSSGNTIYF.